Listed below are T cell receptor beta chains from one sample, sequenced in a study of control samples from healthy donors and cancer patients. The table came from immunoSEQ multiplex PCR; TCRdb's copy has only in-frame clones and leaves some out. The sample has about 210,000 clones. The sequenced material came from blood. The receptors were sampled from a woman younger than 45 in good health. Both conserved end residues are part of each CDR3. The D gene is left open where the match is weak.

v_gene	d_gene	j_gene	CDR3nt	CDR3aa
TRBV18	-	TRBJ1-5	TGTGCCAGCTCATTGACGGACTCTAGCAATCAGCCCCAGCATTTT	CASSLTDSSNQPQHF
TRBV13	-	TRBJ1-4	TGTGCCAGCAGCTTCATGACCGGGACCCAGATAACTAATGAAAAACTGTTTTTT	CASSFMTGTQITNEKLFF
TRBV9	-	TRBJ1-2	TGTACCAGCAGCGTAGGCTATGGCTACACCTTC	CTSSVGYGYTF
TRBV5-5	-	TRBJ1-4	TGTGCCAGCAGCTTGGACAGGGTTACAACTAATGAAAAACTGTTTTTT	CASSLDRVTTNEKLFF
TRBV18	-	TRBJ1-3	TGTGCCAGCTCACCACCTATCAGCTCTGGAAACACCATATATTTT	CASSPPISSGNTIYF
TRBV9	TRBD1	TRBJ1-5	TGTGCCAGCAGCGTTGGCGGGACAGGGGGCAATCAGCCCCAGCATTTT	CASSVGGTGGNQPQHF
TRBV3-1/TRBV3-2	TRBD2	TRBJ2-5	TGTGCCAGCAGCCAAGATGGACCTAGCGGGGGGGCCGTGCGAGAGACCCAGTACTTC	CASSQDGPSGGAVRETQYF
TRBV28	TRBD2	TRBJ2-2	TGTGCCAGCAGTTTGGTGGCTAGCGGGAGCGCGAACACCGGGGAGCTGTTTTTT	CASSLVASGSANTGELFF
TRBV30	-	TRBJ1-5	TGTGCCTGGGCCAGCTTTCTCAATCAGCCCCAGCATTTT	CAWASFLNQPQHF
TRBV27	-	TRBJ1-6	TGTGCCCCCCACCCGGGGGGGGTTTCACCCCTCCACTTT	CAPHPGGVSPLHF
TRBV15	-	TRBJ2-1	TGTGCCACCAGCAGAGCTCGGGGCCTCTACAATGAGCAGTTCTTC	CATSRARGLYNEQFF
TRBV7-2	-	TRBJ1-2	TGTGCCAGCAGCCGGGCGGGAGGGGGACCCTATGGCTACACCTTC	CASSRAGGGPYGYTF
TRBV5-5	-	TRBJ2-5	TGTGCCAGCAGCTCAGATTTGCATACGGTGCAAGAGACCCAGTACTTC	CASSSDLHTVQETQYF
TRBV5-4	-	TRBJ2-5	TGTGCCAGCAGCTTTGTGGGGCAAGAGACCCAGTACTTC	CASSFVGQETQYF
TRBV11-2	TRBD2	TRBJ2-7	TGTGCCAGCAGCTTATTAGCGGGGATACCCTCCTACGAGCAGTACTTC	CASSLLAGIPSYEQYF
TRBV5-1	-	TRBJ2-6	TGCGCCAGCAGTCCAGCTTTCGCTGGGGCCAACGTCCTGACTTTC	CASSPAFAGANVLTF
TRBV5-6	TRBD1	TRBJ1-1	TGTGCCAGCAGCTTGGGACCGGGGACAGGGGGCCGGACTGAAGCTTTCTTT	CASSLGPGTGGRTEAFF
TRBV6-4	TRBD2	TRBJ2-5	TGTGCCAGCAGTCCACCCGCGCTAGCGGGGGGGCAAGAGACCCAGTACTTC	CASSPPALAGGQETQYF
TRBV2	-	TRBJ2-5	TGTGCCAGCAGCCCCCAAGAGACCCAGTACTTC	CASSPQETQYF
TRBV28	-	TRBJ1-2	TGTGCCAGCAGTGGGGTCGGTGGCTACACCTTC	CASSGVGGYTF
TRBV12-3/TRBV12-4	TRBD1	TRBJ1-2	TGTGCCAGCATCGTCAGGGGGCTGCTTGGCTACACCTTC	CASIVRGLLGYTF
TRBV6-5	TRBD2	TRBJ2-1	TGTGCCAGCAGTTACTCAAGCGGGGGGGCCTACAATGAGCAGTTCTTC	CASSYSSGGAYNEQFF
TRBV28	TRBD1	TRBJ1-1	TGTGCCAGCAGTTTCCAGACAGGGGGAAGGTCTGAAGCTTTCTTT	CASSFQTGGRSEAFF
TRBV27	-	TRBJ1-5	TGTGCCAGCGGACGGGATACAAGGAGCAATCAGCCCCAGCATTTT	CASGRDTRSNQPQHF
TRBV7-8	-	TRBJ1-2	TGTGCCAGCAGCTCAACACCGGGCTCCACTAACTATGGCTACACCTTC	CASSSTPGSTNYGYTF
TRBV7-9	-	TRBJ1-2	TGTGCCAGCAGCCTCGCAGAGGCGACCTATGGCTACACCTTC	CASSLAEATYGYTF
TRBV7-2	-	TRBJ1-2	TGTGCCAGCAGCTTAGCCGTACAACAGGGTCACGGCTACACCTTC	CASSLAVQQGHGYTF
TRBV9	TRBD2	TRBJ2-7	TGTGCCAGCAGCGTGGGGACTAGTCCCTACGAGCAGTACTTC	CASSVGTSPYEQYF
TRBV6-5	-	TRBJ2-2	TGTGCCACCGGGTCCGAGGGGCGAAACACCGGGGAGCTGTTTTTT	CATGSEGRNTGELFF
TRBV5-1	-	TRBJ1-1	TGCGCCAGCAGCCCTGGAGGAGCTAGTGGAGCTTTCTTT	CASSPGGASGAFF
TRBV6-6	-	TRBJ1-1	TGTGCCAGCAGTCCTTATCGGGACACTGAAGCTTTCTTT	CASSPYRDTEAFF
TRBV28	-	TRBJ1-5	TGTGCCAGCAGTTTCAGAAGAGGTAATCAGCCCCAGCATTTT	CASSFRRGNQPQHF
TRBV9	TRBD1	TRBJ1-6	TGTGCCAGCAGCGCCCTGACAGGGGTCCCGACTTCACCCCTCCACTTT	CASSALTGVPTSPLHF
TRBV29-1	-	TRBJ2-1	TGCAGCGTTGAAAGCCGGGTGGGGGCATACAATGAGCAGTTCTTC	CSVESRVGAYNEQFF
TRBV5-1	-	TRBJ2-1	TGCGCCAGCAGCTTGCTTCCGAGACTAGGGATGCATGAGCAGTTCTTC	CASSLLPRLGMHEQFF
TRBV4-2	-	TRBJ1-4	TGTGCCAGCAGCCAAGAGTACAGGGAATCCGAAAAACTGTTTTTT	CASSQEYRESEKLFF
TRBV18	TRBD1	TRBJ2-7	TGTGCCAGCTCACCAGGGACAGGCTTAGGGGAGCAGTACTTC	CASSPGTGLGEQYF
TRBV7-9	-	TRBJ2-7	TGTGCCAGCAGCTCCCCAGGGTCCTACGAGCAGTACTTC	CASSSPGSYEQYF
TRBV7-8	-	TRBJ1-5	TGTGCCAGCAGCTTAGGCGCTAGGGGGGGGAATCAGCCCCAGCATTTT	CASSLGARGGNQPQHF
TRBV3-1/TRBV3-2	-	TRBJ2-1	TGTGCCAGCAGCCAAGGCGCGGAATCTAGTGAGCAGTTCTTC	CASSQGAESSEQFF
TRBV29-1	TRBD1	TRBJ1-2	TGCAGCGTTGAACCGGGACAGGGGTGGGGTGGCTACACCTTC	CSVEPGQGWGGYTF
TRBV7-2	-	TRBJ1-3	TGTGCCAGCAGCTTAGGGTCCCTCTCTGGAAACACCATATATTTT	CASSLGSLSGNTIYF
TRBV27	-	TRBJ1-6	TGTGCCAGCAGGGTACTCTCCTATAATTCACCCCTCCACTTT	CASRVLSYNSPLHF
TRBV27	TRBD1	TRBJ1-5	TGTGCCAGCAGCGGACAGGGTAAGAATCAGCCCCAGCATTTT	CASSGQGKNQPQHF
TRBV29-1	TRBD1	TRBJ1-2	TGCAGCGTTGAAGATCGGGACAGATATGGCTACACCTTC	CSVEDRDRYGYTF
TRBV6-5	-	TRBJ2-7	TGTGCCAGCAGCTACGGGGTTCTAGGGGGAGGCGAGCAGTACTTC	CASSYGVLGGGEQYF
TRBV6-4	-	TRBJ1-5	TGTGCCAGCAGTGACCCAAGACGAAGGGGCCCTCGAGCCGATAGCAATCAGCCCCAGCATTTT	CASSDPRRRGPRADSNQPQHF
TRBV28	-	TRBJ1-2	TGTGCCAGCAGCCAGGACGGACGCTTAAGCTATGGCTACACCTTC	CASSQDGRLSYGYTF
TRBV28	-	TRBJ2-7	TGTGCCAGCAGATCGGACCCCTCCTACGAGCAGTACTTC	CASRSDPSYEQYF
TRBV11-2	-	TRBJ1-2	TGTGCCAGCAGCCCACGTGGGACGGATGGCTACACCTTC	CASSPRGTDGYTF
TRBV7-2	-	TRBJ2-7	TGTGCCAGCAGCTCCGGACCCTACGAGCAGTACTTC	CASSSGPYEQYF
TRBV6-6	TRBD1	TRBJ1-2	TGTGCCAGCAGCTCCGACAGGGGGATCTATGGCTACACCTTC	CASSSDRGIYGYTF
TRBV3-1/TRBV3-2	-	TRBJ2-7	TGTGCCAGCAGCCTGGACAGAGCCTACGAGCAGTACTTC	CASSLDRAYEQYF
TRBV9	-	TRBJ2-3	TGTGCCAGCAGCGTAGCCGACACCACAGATACGCAGTATTTT	CASSVADTTDTQYF
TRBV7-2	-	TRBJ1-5	TGTGCCAGCAGCTTAGCGTTCACTTATCAGCCCCAGCATTTT	CASSLAFTYQPQHF
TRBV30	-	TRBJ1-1	TGTGCCTGGATTGGAATGGGTCCATTTAACACTGAAGCTTTCTTT	CAWIGMGPFNTEAFF
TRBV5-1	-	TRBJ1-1	TGCGCCAGCAGCTCACAACTGAACACTGAAGCTTTCTTT	CASSSQLNTEAFF
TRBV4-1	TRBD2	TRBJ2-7	TGCGCCAGCAGCCAGAGGTATATAGCGGGACCCTCGGACGAGCAGTACTTC	CASSQRYIAGPSDEQYF
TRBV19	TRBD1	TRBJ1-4	TGTGCCAGTAGTCGACAGGGAACTAATGAAAAACTGTTTTTT	CASSRQGTNEKLFF
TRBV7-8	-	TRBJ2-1	TGTGCCAGCAGCTTAGATTTGGCCATACCTGAGCAGTTCTTC	CASSLDLAIPEQFF